This T cell receptor (beta chain) was found in a study of blood T cells in healthy people across ages. It was with a sample-barcoded 5' primer and a J-beta primer mix that a second PCR of roughly 6 to 12 cycles was run. One entry per CDR3 protein, called by TCRdb with MiXCR from the 5' RACE reads. The sample lists just under 900,000 distinct CDR3 sequences; around 28% were seen once. Trimming removed 11 bases from V and 1 base from J; junction bases left unmatched: 6. The CDR3 sequence is 14 residues long. The sample holds many counts of this clonotype. The TCR comes from a woman older than 75 in good health. The chain couples TRBV12-3 or TRBV12-4 to TRBJ2-1, with 9 bases lining up with TRBD1. Sequenced material: blood. CDR3 in DNA: TGTGCCTGTAGTGGGACAGGGTCCTACAATGAGCAGTTCTTC. As protein: CACSGTGSYNEQFF.